The rows below give T cell receptor beta chains drawn from one sample of a study of blood T cell repertoires in COVID-19. The protocol was immunoSEQ multiplex PCR, while the TCRdb copy is restricted to in-frame clones and leaves out a portion. The top ten clones hold approximately 40% of a sample with about 76,000 clones, 65% to 90% of them seen once. Sequenced material: peripheral blood. The receptors were sampled from a man older than 75 with acute or convalescent COVID-19. Both conserved end residues are part of each CDR3. The order of the fields is clone size, J gene, D gene, V gene, CDR3 DNA, CDR3 protein. A D gene is named only where the DNA matches it firmly. Clone size is given for some rows only: seen once, a few or many times, or a class if the clone is expanded.

abundance: -; j_gene: TRBJ2-1; d_gene: TRBD2; v_gene: TRBV7-9; CDR3nt: TGTGCCAGCAGCCCCGCCGGGGGGGCCTACAATGAGCAGTTCTTC; CDR3aa: CASSPAGGAYNEQFF
abundance: -; j_gene: TRBJ1-5; d_gene: -; v_gene: TRBV6-5; CDR3nt: TGTGCCAGCAACCCGGACAGAGGGCAGCCCCAGCATTTT; CDR3aa: CASNPDRGQPQHF
abundance: -; j_gene: TRBJ2-1; d_gene: -; v_gene: TRBV28; CDR3nt: TGTGCCAGCAGTTTGGCGGCCTACAATGAGCAGTTCTTC; CDR3aa: CASSLAAYNEQFF
abundance: -; j_gene: TRBJ2-1; d_gene: -; v_gene: TRBV6-2/TRBV6-3; CDR3nt: TGTGCCAGCAGCCGTAATAACAATGAGCAGTTCTTC; CDR3aa: CASSRNNNEQFF
abundance: -; j_gene: TRBJ2-7; d_gene: TRBD2; v_gene: TRBV10-3; CDR3nt: TGTGCCATCAGACTAGCGGGGGGAGACCTGTACTTC; CDR3aa: CAIRLAGGDLYF
abundance: -; j_gene: TRBJ2-7; d_gene: -; v_gene: TRBV5-1; CDR3nt: TGCGCCAGCAGCCCTGGGCGCGGGGCGACCTACGAGCAGTACTTC; CDR3aa: CASSPGRGATYEQYF
abundance: -; j_gene: TRBJ2-1; d_gene: -; v_gene: TRBV28; CDR3nt: TGTGCCAGCAGTTCCCCCGGGGACTACAATGAGCAGTTCTTC; CDR3aa: CASSSPGDYNEQFF
abundance: -; j_gene: TRBJ2-2; d_gene: -; v_gene: TRBV28; CDR3nt: TGTGCCACCCAGATGGGGGGCACCGGGGAGCTGTTTTTT; CDR3aa: CATQMGGTGELFF
abundance: -; j_gene: TRBJ2-7; d_gene: TRBD2; v_gene: TRBV14; CDR3nt: TGTGCCAGCAGCCAAGAAGACGGGAGGGCCTACGAGCAGTACTTC; CDR3aa: CASSQEDGRAYEQYF
abundance: -; j_gene: TRBJ2-1; d_gene: -; v_gene: TRBV7-3; CDR3nt: TGTGCCAGCAGCTTTTCCGGTAGCGGTTACAATGAGCAGTTCTTC; CDR3aa: CASSFSGSGYNEQFF
abundance: -; j_gene: TRBJ2-1; d_gene: -; v_gene: TRBV6-5; CDR3nt: TGTGCCACCGCGATTTCCAGGGACAATGAGCAGTTCTTC; CDR3aa: CATAISRDNEQFF
abundance: once; j_gene: TRBJ1-4; d_gene: TRBD1; v_gene: TRBV4-1; CDR3nt: TGCGCCAGCAGCCAAGGGGGACAGGGGGCGAATTCCGGGGAAAAACTGTTTTTT; CDR3aa: CASSQGGQGANSGEKLFF
abundance: -; j_gene: TRBJ1-1; d_gene: -; v_gene: TRBV5-1; CDR3nt: TGCGCCAGCAGCTTCCGAACAGGGCAGAACACTGAAGCTTTCTTT; CDR3aa: CASSFRTGQNTEAFF
abundance: once; j_gene: TRBJ2-7; d_gene: TRBD1; v_gene: TRBV7-2; CDR3nt: TGTGCCAGCAGCTCTTCGGGACAGACCTACGAGCAGTACTTC; CDR3aa: CASSSSGQTYEQYF
abundance: -; j_gene: TRBJ1-6; d_gene: TRBD1; v_gene: TRBV9; CDR3nt: TGTGCCAGCAGCGTAGCGGCCACAGGGGGCCATTCACCCCTCCACTTT; CDR3aa: CASSVAATGGHSPLHF
abundance: once; j_gene: TRBJ2-7; d_gene: TRBD2; v_gene: TRBV19; CDR3nt: TGTGCCAGTAGCCGGCGGGAGGCGTACTCCTACGAGCAGTACTTC; CDR3aa: CASSRREAYSYEQYF
abundance: -; j_gene: TRBJ2-1; d_gene: -; v_gene: TRBV28; CDR3nt: TGTGCCAGCAGCTTACCGGGAGCCAGGAGGAATGAGCAGTTCTTC; CDR3aa: CASSLPGARRNEQFF
abundance: -; j_gene: TRBJ2-1; d_gene: -; v_gene: TRBV5-1; CDR3nt: TGCGCCAGCAGCTTCCAGGGGCCCGACAATGAGCAGTTCTTC; CDR3aa: CASSFQGPDNEQFF
abundance: -; j_gene: TRBJ2-1; d_gene: -; v_gene: TRBV6-5; CDR3nt: TGTGCCAGCAGATACGGTGGAGGCTACAATGAGCAGTTCTTC; CDR3aa: CASRYGGGYNEQFF
abundance: -; j_gene: TRBJ2-2; d_gene: -; v_gene: TRBV27; CDR3nt: TGTGCCAGCAGTTTACCGGACAATGCCGGCGAGCTGTTTTTT; CDR3aa: CASSLPDNAGELFF
abundance: -; j_gene: TRBJ2-7; d_gene: -; v_gene: TRBV6-2/TRBV6-3; CDR3nt: TGTGCCAGCAGTTACTTGCTTACCCAGGTTAACTCCTACGAGCAGTACTTC; CDR3aa: CASSYLLTQVNSYEQYF
abundance: -; j_gene: TRBJ2-2; d_gene: TRBD2; v_gene: TRBV10-1; CDR3nt: TGCGCCAGCAGCTCGGGGGGGAGAGGGGAGCTGTTTTTT; CDR3aa: CASSSGGRGELFF
abundance: -; j_gene: TRBJ2-3; d_gene: TRBD1; v_gene: TRBV9; CDR3nt: TGTGCCAGCAGCGTAGGGGGACAGGGACCAGATACGCAGTATTTT; CDR3aa: CASSVGGQGPDTQYF
abundance: -; j_gene: TRBJ1-2; d_gene: -; v_gene: TRBV4-1; CDR3nt: TGCGCCAGCAGCCCAAATGCGGGGGGCTATTATGGCTACACCTTC; CDR3aa: CASSPNAGGYYGYTF
abundance: -; j_gene: TRBJ1-6; d_gene: -; v_gene: TRBV6-1; CDR3nt: TGTGCCAGCAGTGAAGCGGGCAGGGATTCCTATAATTCACCCCTCCACTTT; CDR3aa: CASSEAGRDSYNSPLHF
abundance: many; j_gene: TRBJ2-1; d_gene: -; v_gene: TRBV10-1; CDR3nt: TGCGCCAGCAGTGAGGCTAGCGCCAGCTCCTACAATGAGCAGTTCTTC; CDR3aa: CASSEASASSYNEQFF
abundance: once; j_gene: TRBJ2-3; d_gene: TRBD1; v_gene: TRBV23-1; CDR3nt: TGCGCCAGCAGTCACCTCGAGGGGGCCCGGGATACGCAGTATTTT; CDR3aa: CASSHLEGARDTQYF
abundance: -; j_gene: TRBJ1-4; d_gene: -; v_gene: TRBV30; CDR3nt: TGTGCCTGGACCCCCCTTGGGCTTAGCGACGCCCCTTATGGAAAACTGTTTTTT; CDR3aa: CAWTPLGLSDAPYGKLFF
abundance: -; j_gene: TRBJ1-2; d_gene: -; v_gene: TRBV5-4; CDR3nt: TGTGCCAGCAGCTTACCTACAGTTAACTATGGCTACACCTTC; CDR3aa: CASSLPTVNYGYTF
abundance: -; j_gene: TRBJ2-7; d_gene: -; v_gene: TRBV10-3; CDR3nt: TGTGCCATCAGTGAGTCCGGGGTTCCATCCTACGAGCAGTACTTC; CDR3aa: CAISESGVPSYEQYF
abundance: -; j_gene: TRBJ2-7; d_gene: -; v_gene: TRBV2; CDR3nt: TGTGCCAGCAGTGAACAGGGCTACGAGCAGTACTTC; CDR3aa: CASSEQGYEQYF
abundance: -; j_gene: TRBJ2-1; d_gene: TRBD2; v_gene: TRBV7-2; CDR3nt: TGTGCCAGCAGCCCGGGAGGAGGGTACAATGAGCAGTTCTTC; CDR3aa: CASSPGGGYNEQFF
abundance: few; j_gene: TRBJ2-4; d_gene: TRBD1; v_gene: TRBV5-1; CDR3nt: TGCGCCAGCAGCTTCGGACAGGGAGGCATTCAGTACTTC; CDR3aa: CASSFGQGGIQYF
abundance: -; j_gene: TRBJ1-2; d_gene: -; v_gene: TRBV4-2; CDR3nt: TGTGCCAGCAGCCAAGTGCCACCCTACTATGGCTACGCCTTC; CDR3aa: CASSQVPPYYGYAF
abundance: -; j_gene: TRBJ2-7; d_gene: -; v_gene: TRBV10-3; CDR3nt: TGTGCCATCAGTGAGTGGACAACTGTCTACGAGCAGTACTTC; CDR3aa: CAISEWTTVYEQYF
abundance: -; j_gene: TRBJ2-6; d_gene: TRBD1; v_gene: TRBV6-2/TRBV6-3; CDR3nt: TGTGCCAGCAGTTACAAAGGGACAGGTAGTGCTGGGGCCAACGTCCTGACTTTC; CDR3aa: CASSYKGTGSAGANVLTF
abundance: -; j_gene: TRBJ1-1; d_gene: -; v_gene: TRBV18; CDR3nt: TGTGCCAGCTCACCACCGCAGATTACCAAGAACACTGAAGCTTTCTTT; CDR3aa: CASSPPQITKNTEAFF
abundance: -; j_gene: TRBJ1-2; d_gene: -; v_gene: TRBV30; CDR3nt: TGTGCCTGGAGTATCCCTGCGGGGTATGGCTACACCTTC; CDR3aa: CAWSIPAGYGYTF
abundance: few; j_gene: TRBJ1-4; d_gene: -; v_gene: TRBV19; CDR3nt: TGTGCCAGTAGTAGGATGGACAGTGGGCATAATGAAAAACTGTTTTTT; CDR3aa: CASSRMDSGHNEKLFF
abundance: -; j_gene: TRBJ1-1; d_gene: TRBD1; v_gene: TRBV28; CDR3nt: TGTGCCAGCAGGAAACTCGGACAGGGTTCCACTGAAGCTTTCTTT; CDR3aa: CASRKLGQGSTEAFF
abundance: -; j_gene: TRBJ1-1; d_gene: -; v_gene: TRBV6-2/TRBV6-3; CDR3nt: TGTGCCAGCAGTTCAACCAGCGTGAACACTGAAGCTTTCTTT; CDR3aa: CASSSTSVNTEAFF
abundance: -; j_gene: TRBJ1-5; d_gene: TRBD1; v_gene: TRBV7-2; CDR3nt: TGTGCCAGCAGCTCCCGGACAGGCTATCAGCCCCAGCATTTT; CDR3aa: CASSSRTGYQPQHF
abundance: -; j_gene: TRBJ2-1; d_gene: -; v_gene: TRBV4-3; CDR3nt: TGCGCCAGCAGCCAGACCTGGAACTGGGGGGGGGCGGCTGAGCAGTTCTTC; CDR3aa: CASSQTWNWGGAAEQFF
abundance: -; j_gene: TRBJ1-6; d_gene: -; v_gene: TRBV30; CDR3nt: TGTGCCTGGAGTGCCGGACAGATCGTACCCCTCCACTTT; CDR3aa: CAWSAGQIVPLHF
abundance: -; j_gene: TRBJ2-3; d_gene: TRBD1; v_gene: TRBV20-1; CDR3nt: TGCAGTGCTAGTTCCAGGGGGCGAGATACGCAGTATTTT; CDR3aa: CSASSRGRDTQYF
abundance: -; j_gene: TRBJ2-1; d_gene: -; v_gene: TRBV27; CDR3nt: TGTGCCAGCAGCCTAGCCGGTGAGCAGTTCTTC; CDR3aa: CASSLAGEQFF